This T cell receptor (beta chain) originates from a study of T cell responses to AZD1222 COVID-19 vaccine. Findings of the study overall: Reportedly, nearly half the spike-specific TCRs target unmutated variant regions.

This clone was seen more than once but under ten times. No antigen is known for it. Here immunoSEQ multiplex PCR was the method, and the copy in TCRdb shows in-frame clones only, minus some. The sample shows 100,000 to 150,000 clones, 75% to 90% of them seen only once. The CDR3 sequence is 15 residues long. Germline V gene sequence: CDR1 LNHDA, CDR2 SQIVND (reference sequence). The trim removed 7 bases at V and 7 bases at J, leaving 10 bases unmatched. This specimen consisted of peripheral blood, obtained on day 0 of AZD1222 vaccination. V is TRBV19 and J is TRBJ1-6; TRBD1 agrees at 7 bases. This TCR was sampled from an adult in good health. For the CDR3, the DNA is TGTGCCAGTACCTTGACAGGGATGAGGAATTCACCCCTCCACTTT. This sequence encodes CASTLTGMRNSPLHF.